The sequence of this TCR beta chain was determined in a study of T cells in Graves' hyperthyroidism and ophthalmopathy (dated by TCRdb to about 2019). Notes on the research overall: Peripheral blood was sampled at the time of initial diagnosis, prior to any treatment. To identify distinguishing TCR V-J signatures, a discovery cohort of 95 to 100 patients was used, comprising 40 to 45 with Graves' ophthalmopathy and 57 with stable Graves' hyperthyroidism. Whether ophthalmopathy could be predicted prospectively was tested in an independent validation cohort made up of about 18 hyperthyroidism patients plus 17 patients who later progressed to ophthalmopathy. The roughly 91 discovery patients were randomly divided into training and test sets at a 7:3 ratio. The study also compared thyroid tissue and blood T-cell repertoires from several Graves' hyperthyroidism patients. After sampling, hyperthyroidism patients received methimazole starting at 30 mg daily, and ophthalmopathy patients received high-dose intravenous methylprednisolone. TCR Vbeta CDR3 sequencing of 140 or so peripheral blood samples (approximately 44 ophthalmopathy, roughly 74 hyperthyroidism and some 17 progressor patients) is reported in the paper.

Amplification of TCR beta CDR3 regions was carried out from RNA transcripts. A first-round RT-PCR of the TCR CDR3 used the HTBI primer set with the Qiagen OneStep RT-PCR kit. Libraries were constructed in a second round of multiplex PCR, after which size selection and purification were performed. Libraries were sequenced paired-end with 100 bp reads on an Illumina HiSeq2000. As for the original processing: SOAPnuke was used to process the raw data, throwing out any read that contained adapters or uncalled bases, had a mean Phred below 15, or lacked an exact constant-primer or identifier match. High-quality paired reads were merged using COPE v1.2.5, and each unique nucleotide sequence was defined as a clonotype. MiTCR v1.1 was used to align clonotypes to the IMGT TRBV, TRBD and TRBJ reference segments. Analysis was restricted to V-J combinations with a frequency above 0.0001, which covered just over 98% of repertoires. The TCS score was defined as the ratio of F50 (clonal expansion) to E x V (chaos), calculated using BLOSUM62-based TCRdist between CDR3 peptides within each V-J. Welch's t-statistics and random forest reduced several hundred V-J features to 10 to 15, which were used in a naive Bayes classifier (R e1071). The public reads were reprocessed in TCRdb via fastp at Q25 and MiXCR, keeping in-frame beta chains. Rows matching on CDR3 protein sequence are summarized as one entry with the most common DNA and genes. The V and J calls here are based on TCRdb, not the publication. The sample table shows roughly 660,000 distinct CDR3 sequences, and around 16% are seen once. 15% to 19% of the sample goes to the ten largest clones.

Clipping removes 1 base from V and 7 bases from J, with 4 as the unmatched junction base count. The CDR3 goes from the cysteine to the phenylalanine over 14 residues. Only the CDR3 region is kept as DNA, spanning 42 bases read in frame from base 1. CDR1 is given as SGHTA and CDR2 as FQGNSA, both from the germline V gene. Stable Graves' hyperthyroidism was defined as no progression to ophthalmopathy during 18 months of follow-up. Hyperthyroidism patients were aged 18 to 65 years and newly diagnosed, with disease duration of less than 2 months. The study excluded patients with uncontrolled infections, other autoimmune diseases, pregnancy or lactation. Diagnoses relied on clinical symptoms, serum thyroxine and TRAb, thyroid ultrasound and orbital computed tomography. Ficoll-Paque density gradient centrifugation was used to isolate PBMCs from approximately 10 ml of fresh peripheral blood. Total RNA was extracted with Trizol reagent, and quality was checked on an Agilent 2100 Bioanalyzer.

Ten or more counts support this clonotype. What antigen it recognizes has not been identified. Base-call qualities are not available, and no considerably larger clone is one nucleotide away. What the study reported, not specific to this receptor: Most expanded thyroid clonotypes (frequency above 0.001) were also detected in blood, a finding suggesting that blood repertoires may reflect thyroid immune responses. Sample size was not statistically predetermined, and blinding of investigators to group allocation was not performed. A model built on a 13 V-J signature distinguished ophthalmopathy from stable hyperthyroidism, reaching approximately 89% sensitivity and around 81% specificity in cross-validation and 80%/75% in testing. During validation, the model predicted progression to ophthalmopathy a median of around 6 months ahead of onset, with roughly 65% sensitivity and around 72% specificity.

This sequence uses TRBV7-2 and TRBJ2-1, with TRBD1 identical over 7 junction bases. What was sequenced was blood. The clonotype comes from a man aged 50-59 years with Graves' hyperthyroidism. The DNA reads as follows: TGTGCCAGCAGCTTAGAACCGACAGGGAATGAGCAGTTCTTC. This encodes CASSLEPTGNEQFF.